This note documents a single TCR beta chain sequence. There is no known antigen for this receptor. Per-base quality was not reported, and no clone a single base away is much larger than it. This record comes from a study of shared clonotypes between healthy human individuals (dated by TCRdb to about 2020). Study-level background: The cohort comprised a couple of women and three men aged 18 to 49 years. For each donor, CD4 naive and CD4 memory were each given three plates, CD8 naive was given two plates, and CD8 memory was given one plate. To estimate repertoire size and how much clonotype sharing occurs between individuals, the study deeply sequenced the blood TCR repertoires of a handful of healthy adults. To increase sequencing depth and limit assay-specific biases, TCR repertoire library preparation and sequencing were carried out by different laboratories using diverse techniques. Each donor's leukapheresis produced roughly between roughly 0.9 and 9 billion PBMCs. Beyond this particular receptor, the publication reports: Because the study included a small number of donors, the genetic and exposure-history diversity represented was limited. Even with the large sequencing depth, rarefaction of the sorted-subset datasets indicated that sequencing was incomplete. Only blood was sampled, and tissue TCR repertoires likely differ from those in blood. Sharing across a few donors was observed for roughly 5.4% of naive CD4, under 4% of naive CD8, 2.3% of memory CD4, and roughly 0.4% of memory CD8 clonotypes. Based on pairwise subsampling, the degree of clonotype sharing among donors was expected to be affected by sequencing depth. Naive subsets generally had larger estimated clonotype richness than memory subsets. Compared with non-shared clonotypes, the clonotypes found in all four sorted-subset donors had higher generation probabilities.

CD8 naive samples consisted of CD45RO-negative cells that were positively selected for CCR7, yielding a CD45RA+CCR7+ population without TemRA cells. Healthy HIV-negative adults with no recently reported acute infections or vaccinations were included as donors. All donors were Caucasian adults living in Nashville, Tennessee, USA. After blood collection by leukapheresis, PBMCs were isolated using Ficoll-Histopaque density gradient centrifugation and then cryopreserved in the vapor phase of liquid nitrogen. Analytical flow cytometry was used to check the purity and quantity of every magnetically sorted T cell population. From each sorted fraction, genomic DNA was isolated and quantified by UV absorbance on a Nanodrop 2000c. TCR CDR3 regions were amplified from genomic DNA by multiplex PCR using the deep immunoSEQ assay. Extracted genomic DNA from each cell subset was distributed evenly across all wells of several immunoSEQ 96-well plates, and each plate was treated as a replicate. For sorted subsets, each replicate PCR was loaded with roughly 0.2 ug genomic DNA, equivalent to 30,000 to 35,000 T cell genomes. The purified libraries were quantified using a Qubit 3.0 fluorometer, sized with a Bioanalyzer 2100, and then quantified again using the KAPA Library Quantification kit. Each immunoSEQ 96-well plate was sequenced on its own single-read 150-cycle Illumina NextSeq 550 flow cell. Turning to the authors' computational methods: Because the immunoSEQ output held only junctional sequences and lacked quality scores, the filtering could not match the filtering applied to full-length reads. To assign V/J genes and CDR3, sequences were annotated using PyIR, a Python wrapper for IgBLAST v1.9, with IMGT germline references. Reads were filtered out if the reads had weak V/J assignments (E-value above 1e-6), no CDR3, stop codons, out-of-frame junctions, or ambiguous translated residues. A V3J clonotype was defined by an identical inferred V gene, J gene, and CDR3 amino acid sequence. Percentage overlap between repertoires was calculated by dividing the number of shared unique clonotypes by the size of the smaller repertoire. RTK rarefaction, the Chao1 estimator, and Recon v2.1 estimates of unobserved clonotypes were used to assess repertoire richness. Generation probabilities were computed with OLGA for all TCRbeta clonotypes obtained by the gDNA method from four donors. Not all clones reach the TCRdb copy of this immuneACCESS table, which keeps in-frame sequences only. Checked studies attribute under half of the gap to unresolved V genes and leave the rest unexplained. D and trimming were read from the DNA, whereas the V and J calls and clone size are those reported in that table. A total of roughly 2.1 million clones appear in this sample, approximately 94% of them only once. The ten largest clones take up around 1.7% of the sample.

From cysteine to phenylalanine, the CDR3 is 13 amino acids long. The DNA shown is the 39-base CDR3, in frame from base 1. V is cut by 5 bases and J by 5 bases, and the space between the germline ends is 12 bases. The germline V gene (reference sequence) yields LNHDA for CDR1 and SQIVND for CDR2. The TCR originated in a man younger than 35 in good health. Some clones in this sample may be carry-over from other donors' samples. Sequencing was performed on naive CD8+ T cells from PBMCs. This sample's cell subset or site label indicates: CD45RA+CCR7+. The chain uses TRBV19 and TRBJ1-1; a tentative D call is TRBD1 (6 bases match). At the DNA level, the sequence is TGTGCCAGTAGTTGGGGGCGAGGTACTGAAGCTTTCTTT. Its product reads: CASSWGRGTEAFF.